These 8 T cell receptor beta chains were sequenced from one sample in a study of blood T cell repertoires in COVID-19 (dated by TCRdb to the early 2020s). Libraries were made using the immunoSEQ multiplex PCR assay. Here the immuneACCESS table is served through TCRdb, limited to in-frame sequences with V and J called. Missing clones are a known gap in these copies; in checked studies unresolved V genes cover under half, and the rest lacks a known reason. In this sample the table shows 120,000 to 150,000 clones, about 88% of which occur a single time. Of the sample, about 2.1% falls within the top ten clones. Sequencing was carried out using peripheral blood. The source is a human donor in a cohort sampled during active COVID-19.

The chain joins TRBV10-3 to TRBJ1-4; 7 bases line up with TRBD1. The CDR3 has 14 residues. Germline V gene sequence: CDR1 ENHRY, CDR2 SYGVKD. V shed 4 bases and J 8 bases; nucleotides not matched to a gene: 7. DNA for the CDR3: TGTGCCATCAGTGTCCGACAGGGAGACGAAAAACTGTTTTTT. Translated, it gives CAISVRQGDEKLFF.

Here the CDR3 DNA reads TGTGCCAGCACCGTGTTGTCGGGACAGCCAACCGGGGAGCTGTTTTTT. Amino acids: CASTVLSGQPTGELFF. The rearrangement uses TRBV13 and TRBJ2-2; TRBD1 aligns across 7 bases. Germline V lookup: CDR1 PRHDT, CDR2 FYEKMQ (reference sequence). The ends lost 7 bases at V and 5 bases at J; junction bases unmatched: 13. The CDR3 extends over 16 amino acids.

This rearrangement joins TRBV19 to TRBJ1-5, with D perhaps matching TRBD1 (5 bases). The CDR3 loop spans 15 amino acids. Germline CDR1 and CDR2: LNHDA and SQIVND (reference sequence). Trimming removed 5 bases at V and 0 bases at J, with 11 bases between. CDR3 protein: CASSRQGYSNQPQHF. The CDR3 DNA is TGTGCCAGTAGTCGGCAGGGATATAGCAATCAGCCCCAGCATTTT.

The gene calls are TRBV19 and TRBJ1-4; tentatively, D is TRBD1 (6 bases). Germline values: CDR1 LNHDA, CDR2 SQIVND (reference sequence). Trimming shortened V by 4 bases and J by 8 bases, and 11 bases separated the two germline ends. The CDR3 totals 13 residues. CDR3: CASSRDTQEKLFF. CDR3 nucleotide sequence: TGTGCCAGTAGTAGGGACACCCAAGAAAAACTGTTTTTT.

The rearrangement joins TRBV10-3 to TRBJ2-5; 9 bases agree with TRBD2. Germline-derived CDR1 and CDR2 are ENHRY and SYGVKD. This CDR3 is 15 amino acids long. With V trimmed by 6 bases and J by 1 base, 6 bases remained unmatched. CDR3 amino acids: CAISAGLARQETQYF. The CDR3 DNA is TGTGCCATCAGCGCCGGACTAGCGCGCCAAGAGACCCAGTACTTC.

This clone was detected only once. The rearrangement joins TRBV28 to TRBJ1-2, with TRBD1 identical over 8 bases. The CDR3 covers 14 residues. V lost 6 bases to trimming and J lost 6 bases; unmatched junction nucleotides: 9. The germline V gene encodes CDR1 MDHEN and CDR2 SYDVKM. The CDR3: CASSLPGQVHGYTF. CDR3 in DNA: TGTGCCAGCAGCCTCCCGGGACAGGTCCATGGCTACACCTTC.

The chain employs TRBV7-2 and TRBJ1-3; TRBD1 might be the D (6 bases). The CDR3 is 15 residues long. Germline assignment: CDR1 SGHTA and CDR2 FQGNSA. V was clipped by 5 bases and J by 2 bases, with 13 bases between them. The CDR3 DNA reads TGTGCCAGCAGCGCCCTACAGGGACCTGGAAACACCATATATTTT. It translates to CASSALQGPGNTIYF.

The rearrangement joins TRBV5-1 to TRBJ2-1, with TRBD1 matching over 11 bases. The CDR3 runs 16 residues. V shed 3 bases, J shed 9 bases, and the junction held 11 bases outside the gene matches. In germline, CDR1 is SGHRS, CDR2 YFSETQ. The CDR3 sequence is CASSWDMGQGVREQFF. DNA for the CDR3: TGCGCCAGCAGCTGGGATATGGGACAGGGGGTCCGTGAGCAGTTCTTC.